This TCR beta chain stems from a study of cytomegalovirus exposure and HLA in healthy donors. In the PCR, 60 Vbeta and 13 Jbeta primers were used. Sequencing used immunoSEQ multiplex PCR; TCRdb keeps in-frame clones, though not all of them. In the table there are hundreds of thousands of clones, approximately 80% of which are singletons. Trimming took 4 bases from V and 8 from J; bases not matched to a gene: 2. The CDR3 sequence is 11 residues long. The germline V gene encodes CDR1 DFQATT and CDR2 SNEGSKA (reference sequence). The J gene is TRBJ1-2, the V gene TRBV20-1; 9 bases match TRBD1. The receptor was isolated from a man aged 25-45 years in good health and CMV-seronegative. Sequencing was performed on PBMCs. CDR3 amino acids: CSATDRGGYTF. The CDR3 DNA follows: TGCAGTGCTACGGACAGGGGAGGCTACACCTTC.